This record covers a single T cell receptor beta chain. Antigen specificity is unknown. Profiling relied on immunoSEQ multiplex PCR, and the TCRdb table lists in-frame clones only, not all of them. The sample includes 95,000 to 110,000 clones, about 87% of them seen just once. This sample was taken from a study of T cell responses to AZD1222 COVID-19 vaccine. Study results and caveats: Distributed over spike, vaccine-associated CD4 TCRs predominated at 160-218 and 743-854. The study reported that nearly half of spike-specific TCRs target unmutated variant regions. The donor group comprised mostly white British people and more females; the analysis possibly underestimated clonal diversity.

V was pared by 4 bases and J by 0 bases, with 5 bases of the junction left unmatched. This CDR3 is built from 15 residues. CDR1 is SQVTM and CDR2 is ANQGSEA in the germline V gene. This specimen was peripheral blood, taken on day 0 of AZD1222 vaccination. The genes are TRBV29-1 and TRBJ2-3; TRBD2 matches at 9 bases. The TCR comes from an adult in good health. In nucleotides, the CDR3 is TGCAGCGTTGGAATAGCGGGGGCTAGCACAGATACGCAGTATTTT. Translating it yields CSVGIAGASTDTQYF.